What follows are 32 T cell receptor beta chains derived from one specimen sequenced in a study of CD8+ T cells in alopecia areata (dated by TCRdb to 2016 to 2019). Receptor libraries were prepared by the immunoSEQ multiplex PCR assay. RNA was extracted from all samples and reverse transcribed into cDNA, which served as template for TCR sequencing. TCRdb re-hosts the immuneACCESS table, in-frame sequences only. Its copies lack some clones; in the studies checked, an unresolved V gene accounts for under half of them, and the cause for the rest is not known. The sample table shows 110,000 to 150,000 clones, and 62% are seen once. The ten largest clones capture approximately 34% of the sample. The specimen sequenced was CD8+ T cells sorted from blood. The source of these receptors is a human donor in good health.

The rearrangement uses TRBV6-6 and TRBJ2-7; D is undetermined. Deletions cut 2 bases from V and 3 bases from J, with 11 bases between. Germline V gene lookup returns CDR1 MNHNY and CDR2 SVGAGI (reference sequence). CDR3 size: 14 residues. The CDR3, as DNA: TGTGCCAGCAGTTACAACCCCCAAATCTACGAGCAGTACTTC. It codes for CASSYNPQIYEQYF.

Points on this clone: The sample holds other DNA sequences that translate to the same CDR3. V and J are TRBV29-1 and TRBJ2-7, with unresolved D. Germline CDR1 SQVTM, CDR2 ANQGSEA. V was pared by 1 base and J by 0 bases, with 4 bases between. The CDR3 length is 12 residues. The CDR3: CSVEGSSYEQYF. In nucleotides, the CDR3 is TGCAGCGTTGAAGGCAGCTCCTACGAGCAGTACTTC.

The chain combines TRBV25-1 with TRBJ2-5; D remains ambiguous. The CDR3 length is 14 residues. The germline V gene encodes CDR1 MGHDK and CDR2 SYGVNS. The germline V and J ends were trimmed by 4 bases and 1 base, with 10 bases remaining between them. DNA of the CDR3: TGTGCCAGCAGTGGCGGACGGCTCCAAGAGACCCAGTACTTC. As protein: CASSGGRLQETQYF.

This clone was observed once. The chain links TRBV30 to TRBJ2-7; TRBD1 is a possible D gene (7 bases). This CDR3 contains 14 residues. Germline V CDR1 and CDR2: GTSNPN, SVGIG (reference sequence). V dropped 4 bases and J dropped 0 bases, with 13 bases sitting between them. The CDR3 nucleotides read TGTGCCTGGAAGAGACAGGGACTCTCCTACGAGCAGTACTTC. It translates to CAWKRQGLSYEQYF.

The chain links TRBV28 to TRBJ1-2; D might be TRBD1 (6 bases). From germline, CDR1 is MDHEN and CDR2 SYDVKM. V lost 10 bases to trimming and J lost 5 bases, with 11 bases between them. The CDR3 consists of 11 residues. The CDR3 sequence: CAIRTAYGYTF. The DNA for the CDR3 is TGTGCCATCCGGACAGCTTATGGCTACACCTTC.

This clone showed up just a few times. For the CDR3, the DNA is TGCAGCGTTGATAGGCGGGAGGCAGATACGCAGTATTTT. Protein product: CSVDRREADTQYF. The V call is TRBV29-1, the J call TRBJ2-3; 8 positions match TRBD2. Trimming took 3 bases from V and 4 from J; bases not matched to a gene: 3. Germline CDR1 and CDR2: SQVTM and ANQGSEA. The CDR3 has 13 amino acids.

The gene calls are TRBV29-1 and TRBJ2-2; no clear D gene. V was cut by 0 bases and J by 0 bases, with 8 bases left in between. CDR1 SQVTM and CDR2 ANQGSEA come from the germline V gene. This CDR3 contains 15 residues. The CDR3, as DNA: TGCAGCGTTGAAGACGAGAGATCGAACACCGGGGAGCTGTTTTTT. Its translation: CSVEDERSNTGELFF.

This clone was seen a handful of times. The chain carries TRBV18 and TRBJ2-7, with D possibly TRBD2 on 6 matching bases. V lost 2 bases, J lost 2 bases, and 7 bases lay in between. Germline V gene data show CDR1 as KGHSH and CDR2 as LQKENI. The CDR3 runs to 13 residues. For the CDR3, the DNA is TGTGCCAGCTCACCATCGGGGGCCTACGAGCAGTACTTC. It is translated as CASSPSGAYEQYF.

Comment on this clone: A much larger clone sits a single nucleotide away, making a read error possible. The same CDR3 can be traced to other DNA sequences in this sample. As DNA, the CDR3 is TGTGCCAGCAGCTCGGGACCAAGCTACGAGCAGTACTTC. Translation gives CASSSGPSYEQYF. The gene calls are TRBV5-6 and TRBJ2-7, with D perhaps TRBD1 or TRBD2 (5 bases each). V was shortened by 3 bases and J by 3 bases, with 10 bases between the two germline ends. The CDR3 extends over 13 amino acids. Germline V gives CDR1 SGHDT, CDR2 YYEEEE.

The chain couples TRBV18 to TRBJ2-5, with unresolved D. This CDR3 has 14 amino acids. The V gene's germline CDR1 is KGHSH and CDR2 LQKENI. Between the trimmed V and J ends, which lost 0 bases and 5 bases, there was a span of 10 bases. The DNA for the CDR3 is TGTGCCAGCTCACCACCGGGGTACGGGGAGACCCAGTACTTC. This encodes CASSPPGYGETQYF. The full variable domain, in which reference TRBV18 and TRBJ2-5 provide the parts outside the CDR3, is NAGVMQNPRHLVRRRGQEARLRCSPMKGHSHVYWYRQLPEEGLKFMVYLQKENIIDESGMPKERFSAEFPKEGPSILRIQQVVRGDSAAYFCASSPPGYGETQYFGPGTRLLVL.

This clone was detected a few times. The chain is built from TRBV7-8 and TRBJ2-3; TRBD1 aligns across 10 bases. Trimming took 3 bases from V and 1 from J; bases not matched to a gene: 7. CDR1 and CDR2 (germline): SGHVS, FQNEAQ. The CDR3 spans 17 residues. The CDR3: CASSFLKTGGGTDTQYF. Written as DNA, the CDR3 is TGTGCCAGCAGCTTCTTAAAGACAGGGGGCGGCACAGATACGCAGTATTTT.

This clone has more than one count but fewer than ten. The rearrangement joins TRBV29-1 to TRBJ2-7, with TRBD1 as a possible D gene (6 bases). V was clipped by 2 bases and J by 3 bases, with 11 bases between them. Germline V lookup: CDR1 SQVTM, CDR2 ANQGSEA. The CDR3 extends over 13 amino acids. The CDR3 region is CSVERQGSYEQYF. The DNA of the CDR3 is TGCAGCGTTGAAAGGCAGGGGAGCTACGAGCAGTACTTC.

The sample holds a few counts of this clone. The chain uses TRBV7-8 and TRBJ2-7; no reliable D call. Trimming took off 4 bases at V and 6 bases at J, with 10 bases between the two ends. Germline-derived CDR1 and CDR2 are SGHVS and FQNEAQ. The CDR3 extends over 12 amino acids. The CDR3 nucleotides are TGTGCCAGCAGCTCCGACAAATCCGAGCAGTACTTC. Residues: CASSSDKSEQYF.

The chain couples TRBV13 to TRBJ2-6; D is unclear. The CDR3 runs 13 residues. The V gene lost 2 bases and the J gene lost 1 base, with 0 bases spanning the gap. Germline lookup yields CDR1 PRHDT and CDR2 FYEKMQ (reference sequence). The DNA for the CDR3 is TGTGCCAGCAGCTTATCTGGGGCCAACGTCCTGACTTTC. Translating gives CASSLSGANVLTF.

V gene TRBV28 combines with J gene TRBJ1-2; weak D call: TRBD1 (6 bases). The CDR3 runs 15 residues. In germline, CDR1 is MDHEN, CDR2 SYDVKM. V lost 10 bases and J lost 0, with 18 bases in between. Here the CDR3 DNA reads TGTGCCACCAACGCCCCGGGACAAACTAACTATGGCTACACCTTC. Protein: CATNAPGQTNYGYTF.

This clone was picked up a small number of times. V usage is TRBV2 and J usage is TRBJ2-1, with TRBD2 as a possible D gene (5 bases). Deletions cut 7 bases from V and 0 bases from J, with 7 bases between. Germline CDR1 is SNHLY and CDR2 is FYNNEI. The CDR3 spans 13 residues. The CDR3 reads CASTRDSYNEQFF. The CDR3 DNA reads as TGTGCCAGCACCCGGGACTCCTACAATGAGCAGTTCTTC.

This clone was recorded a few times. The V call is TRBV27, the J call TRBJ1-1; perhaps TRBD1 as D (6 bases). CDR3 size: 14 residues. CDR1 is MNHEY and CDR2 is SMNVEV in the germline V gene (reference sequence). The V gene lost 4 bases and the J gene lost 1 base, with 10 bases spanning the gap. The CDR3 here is CASSYTGTNTEAFF. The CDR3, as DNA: TGTGCCAGCAGTTACACAGGGACGAACACTGAAGCTTTCTTT.

The CDR3 sequence: CASSAFHEQFF. CDR3 DNA: TGTGCCAGTAGTGCTTTCCATGAGCAGTTCTTC. The chain recombines TRBV19 with TRBJ2-1; D is uncertain. V lost 5 bases, J lost 8 bases, and 7 bases lay in between. Germline CDR1 reads LNHDA; CDR2 reads SQIVND (reference sequence). The CDR3 loop spans 11 amino acids.

The CDR3 region is CASRTRATGGTEAFF. The CDR3 DNA is TGTGCCAGCAGGACAAGGGCAACAGGAGGCACTGAAGCTTTCTTT. The chain employs TRBV6-1 and TRBJ1-1; a weak D match, TRBD1 (5 bases). This CDR3 comprises 15 residues. The V and J ends lost 6 bases and 4 bases respectively, with 18 bases between them. From germline, CDR1 is MNHNS and CDR2 SASEGT.

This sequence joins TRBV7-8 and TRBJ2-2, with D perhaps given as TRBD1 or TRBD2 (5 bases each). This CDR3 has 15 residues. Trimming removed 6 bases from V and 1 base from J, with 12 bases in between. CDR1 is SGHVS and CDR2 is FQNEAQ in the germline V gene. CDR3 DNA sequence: TGTGCCAGCAGACCGGGACCAATGAACACCGGGGAGCTGTTTTTT. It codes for CASRPGPMNTGELFF.

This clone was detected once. The CDR3 bases are TGTGCCTGGAGTATAGGGTCCACTGAAGCTTTCTTT. Encoded protein: CAWSIGSTEAFF. J is TRBJ1-1 and V is TRBV30; D is ambiguous. V shed 2 bases and J shed 4 bases, with 8 bases lying between them. The V gene's germline CDR1 is GTSNPN and CDR2 SVGIG (reference sequence). The CDR3 is made up of 12 amino acids.

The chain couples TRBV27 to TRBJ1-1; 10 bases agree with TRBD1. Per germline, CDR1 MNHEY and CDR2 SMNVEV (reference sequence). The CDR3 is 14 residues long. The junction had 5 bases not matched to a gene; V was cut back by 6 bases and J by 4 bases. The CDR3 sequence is CASRPGQGITEAFF. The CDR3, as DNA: TGTGCCAGCAGGCCGGGACAGGGGATCACTGAAGCTTTCTTT.

The CDR3 protein is CASGNSSGAGETQYF. The CDR3 region has the DNA TGTGCTAGTGGCAATTCTAGCGGAGCAGGGGAGACCCAGTACTTC. J is TRBJ2-5 and V is TRBV12-5; TRBD2 matches at 7 bases. The germline V gene encodes CDR1 LGHNT and CDR2 FRNRAP. CDR3 length: 15 amino acids. The V and J ends lost 6 bases and 5 bases, in that order; junction bases with no gene match: 12.

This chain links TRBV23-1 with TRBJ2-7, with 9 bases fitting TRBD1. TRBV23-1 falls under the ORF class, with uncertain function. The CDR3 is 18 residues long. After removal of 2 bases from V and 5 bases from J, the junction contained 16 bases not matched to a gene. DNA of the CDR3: TGCGCCAGCAGTCAACTTAACCGAGGACAGGGGAGGTACCACGAGCAGTACTTC. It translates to CASSQLNRGQGRYHEQYF.

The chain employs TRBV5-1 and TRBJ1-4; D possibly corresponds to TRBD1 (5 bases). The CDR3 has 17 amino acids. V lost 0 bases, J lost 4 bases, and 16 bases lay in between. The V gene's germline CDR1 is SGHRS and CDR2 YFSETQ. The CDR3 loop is CASSLAYAGRINEKLFF. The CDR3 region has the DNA TGCGCCAGCAGCTTGGCCTACGCGGGACGGATTAATGAAAAACTGTTTTTT.

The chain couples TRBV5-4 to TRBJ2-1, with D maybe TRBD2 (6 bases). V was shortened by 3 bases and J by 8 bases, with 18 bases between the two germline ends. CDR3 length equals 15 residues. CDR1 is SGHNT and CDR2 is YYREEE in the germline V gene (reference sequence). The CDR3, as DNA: TGTGCCAGCAGCTCCCTAGGGGAGGAGAGCTATGAGCAGTTCTTC. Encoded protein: CASSSLGEESYEQFF.

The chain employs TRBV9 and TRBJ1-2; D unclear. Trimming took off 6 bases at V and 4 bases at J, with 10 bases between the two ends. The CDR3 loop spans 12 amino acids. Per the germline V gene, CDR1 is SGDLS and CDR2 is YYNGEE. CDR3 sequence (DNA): TGTGCCAGCAACGAGGGCCTCTATGGCTACACCTTC. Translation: CASNEGLYGYTF.

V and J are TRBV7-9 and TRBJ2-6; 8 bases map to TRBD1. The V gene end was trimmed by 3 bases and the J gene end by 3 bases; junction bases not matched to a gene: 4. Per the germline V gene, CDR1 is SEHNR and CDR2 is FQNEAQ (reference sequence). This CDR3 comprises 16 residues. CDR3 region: CASSFGQGIGANVLTF. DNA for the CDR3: TGTGCCAGCAGCTTTGGACAGGGTATTGGGGCCAACGTCCTGACTTTC.

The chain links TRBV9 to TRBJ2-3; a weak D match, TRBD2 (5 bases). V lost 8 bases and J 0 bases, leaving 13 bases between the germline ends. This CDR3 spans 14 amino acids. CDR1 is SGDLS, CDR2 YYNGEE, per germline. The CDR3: CASQGGPSTDTQYF. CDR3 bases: TGTGCCAGTCAAGGAGGTCCTAGCACAGATACGCAGTATTTT.

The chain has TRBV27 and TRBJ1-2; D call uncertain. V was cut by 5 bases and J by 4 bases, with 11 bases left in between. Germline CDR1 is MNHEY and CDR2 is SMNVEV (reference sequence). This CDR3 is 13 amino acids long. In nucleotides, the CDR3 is TGTGCCAGCAGTCACTTCCCAGCCTATGGCTACACCTTC. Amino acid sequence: CASSHFPAYGYTF.

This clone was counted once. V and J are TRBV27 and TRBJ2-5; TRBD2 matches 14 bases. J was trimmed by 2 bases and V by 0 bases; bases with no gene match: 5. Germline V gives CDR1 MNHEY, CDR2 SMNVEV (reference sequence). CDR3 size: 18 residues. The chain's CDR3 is CASSLSLTSGRAQETQYF. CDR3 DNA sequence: TGTGCCAGCAGTTTATCGCTGACTAGCGGGAGGGCTCAAGAGACCCAGTACTTC.

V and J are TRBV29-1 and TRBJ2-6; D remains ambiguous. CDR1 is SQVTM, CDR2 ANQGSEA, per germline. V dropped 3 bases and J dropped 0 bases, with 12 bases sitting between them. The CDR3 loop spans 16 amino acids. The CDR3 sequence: CSVEARHHSGANVLTF. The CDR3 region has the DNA TGCAGCGTTGAGGCCAGACACCACTCTGGGGCCAACGTCCTGACTTTC.